The 26 T cell receptor beta chains below were found in one sample sequenced in a study of control samples from healthy donors and cancer patients. Method: immunoSEQ multiplex PCR; TCRdb's copy keeps in-frame clones and lacks some. The sample includes fewer than 70,000 clones, 87% of them seen just once. The source material was PBMCs. The receptor source for this set is a man in his sixties with head and neck cancer.

The rearrangement links TRBV5-1 to TRBJ2-1, with D maybe TRBD1 (6 bases). The germline V gene has CDR1 SGHRS and CDR2 YFSETQ. V was clipped by 5 bases and J by 14 bases, with 20 bases between them. There are 13 residues in the CDR3. The CDR3 nucleotides read TGCGCCAGCAGGGAGATGTTGGGGGCCGGGGAGTTCTTC. It translates to CASREMLGAGEFF.

V gene TRBV9 combines with J gene TRBJ2-5, with a weak D call TRBD2 (7 bases). The germline V and J ends were trimmed by 4 bases and 5 bases, with 18 bases remaining between them. Germline CDR1 and CDR2: SGDLS and YYNGEE. The CDR3 has 15 residues. The CDR3 region has the DNA TGTGCCAGCAGCCTTTGGTGGGGGGGCCGGGAGACCCAGTACTTC. Protein: CASSLWWGGRETQYF.

This clone appeared a few times. The chain employs TRBV2 and TRBJ2-7; D gene ambiguous. The germline CDR1 and CDR2 sequences are SNHLY and FYNNEI. There are 13 residues in the CDR3. Trimming shortened V by 3 bases and J by 4 bases, and 10 bases separated the two germline ends. In nucleotides, the CDR3 is TGTGCCAGCAGTGATGTGGGGAAATACGAGCAGTACTTC. Translated, it gives CASSDVGKYEQYF.

The chain carries TRBV6-1 and TRBJ2-3; 7 bases match TRBD2. The CDR3 spans 15 residues. Germline V gene lookup returns CDR1 MNHNS and CDR2 SASEGT. The V segment lost 2 bases and the J segment 3 bases; nucleotides outside the gene matches: 5. The CDR3 loop reads CASSELGGSTDTQYF. CDR3 DNA: TGTGCCAGCAGTGAACTCGGGGGGAGTACAGATACGCAGTATTTT.

This clone has only one observation. The chain joins TRBV9 to TRBJ1-1, with D hard to call. This CDR3 spans 13 amino acids. The V and J ends lost 1 base and 2 bases respectively, with 6 bases between them. The germline gives CDR1 SGDLS, CDR2 YYNGEE. CDR3 residues: CASSVNLNTEAFF. CDR3 coding DNA: TGTGCCAGCAGCGTAAACCTTAACACTGAAGCTTTCTTT.

CDR3 residues: CASGGPNTGELFF. As DNA, the CDR3 is TGTGCCAGCGGGGGTCCGAACACCGGGGAGCTGTTTTTT. The chain has TRBV6-5 and TRBJ2-2; D may match TRBD1 or TRBD2 (5 bases each). This CDR3 has 13 amino acids. The ends were cut back, 8 bases at V and 0 bases at J, with 7 bases in the middle. The germline V gene has CDR1 MNHEY and CDR2 SVGAGI.

This rearrangement joins TRBV28 to TRBJ1-2; a possible D gene is TRBD1 (5 bases). Trimming removed 4 bases at V and 5 bases at J, with 23 bases between. Germline V CDR1 and CDR2: MDHEN, SYDVKM. The CDR3 sequence is 17 residues long. The CDR3 sequence is CASSSPTGTEDVYGYTF. The CDR3 coding sequence is TGTGCCAGCAGTTCGCCAACCGGGACGGAGGACGTTTATGGCTACACCTTC.

The V and J genes are TRBV30 and TRBJ2-1; 9 nucleotides align to TRBD2. CDR1 and CDR2 (germline): GTSNPN, SVGIG (reference sequence). The CDR3 length is 12 residues. With 8 bases clipped from V and 9 bases from J, the junction kept 8 bases outside the gene matches. The CDR3 loop is CATGLAGTEQFF. CDR3 coding DNA: TGTGCCACAGGGCTAGCGGGGACTGAGCAGTTCTTC.

J is TRBJ2-7 and V is TRBV7-2; 13 bases are shared with TRBD2. Germline-derived CDR1 and CDR2 are SGHTA and FQGNSA. The CDR3 covers 16 residues. V gave up 5 bases and J gave up 3 bases; unmatched junction bases: 7. CDR3 in DNA: TGTGCCAGCAGCACTCGACTAGCGGGGGGCATCTACGAGCAGTACTTC. The encoded protein is CASSTRLAGGIYEQYF.

The chain employs TRBV2 and TRBJ2-1; D may be TRBD1 or TRBD2 (5 bases each). This CDR3 has 15 residues. V lost 8 bases and J 1 base, leaving 15 bases between the germline ends. CDR1 and CDR2 from the germline V gene are SNHLY and FYNNEI. DNA for the CDR3: TGTGCCAGCGGGACCTATCGGGGATCCTACAATGAGCAGTTCTTC. Its protein is CASGTYRGSYNEQFF.

The rearrangement joins TRBV9 to TRBJ2-5; D gene uncertain. Germline-derived CDR1 and CDR2 are SGDLS and YYNGEE. V was cut by 3 bases and J by 5 bases, with 11 bases left in between. The CDR3 is made up of 13 amino acids. The CDR3: CASSARPWETQYF. The CDR3 DNA reads as TGTGCCAGCAGCGCCCGCCCTTGGGAGACCCAGTACTTC.

V and J are TRBV30 and TRBJ1-5; D is unresolved. This CDR3 region has 13 residues. Trimming removed 0 bases at V and 5 bases at J, with 8 bases between. CDR1 is GTSNPN and CDR2 is SVGIG in the germline V gene (reference sequence). The CDR3 region has the DNA TGTGCCTGGAGTGTACGTGACGATCAGCCCCAGCATTTT. Its translation: CAWSVRDDQPQHF.

This clone was seen just once. The CDR3 protein is CASSVGGGESDTQYF. DNA of the CDR3: TGTGCCAGCAGCGTAGGTGGGGGCGAGTCAGATACGCAGTATTTT. V gene TRBV9 combines with J gene TRBJ2-3, with D possibly matching TRBD1 (6 bases). Germline V lookup: CDR1 SGDLS, CDR2 YYNGEE. V was shortened by 0 bases and J by 4 bases, with 12 bases between the two germline ends. The CDR3 extends over 15 amino acids.

This chain connects TRBV5-1 to TRBJ2-7, with a weak D call TRBD1 (6 bases). Looked up from germline, CDR1 is SGHRS and CDR2 is YFSETQ. V dropped 4 bases and J dropped 6 bases, with 17 bases sitting between them. This CDR3 contains 14 residues. This chain's CDR3 is CASSMTGVLGEQYF. DNA of the CDR3: TGCGCCAGCAGCATGACAGGTGTCCTCGGCGAGCAGTACTTC.

The V gene is TRBV12-3 or TRBV12-4, the J gene TRBJ2-5; possibly TRBD1 for D (5 bases). The CDR3 runs 13 residues. The germline V and J ends were trimmed by 6 bases and 4 bases, with 12 bases remaining between them. The CDR3 DNA is TGTGCCAGCAGACAGGACACCAGAGAGACCCAGTACTTC. Translated: CASRQDTRETQYF.

The V gene is TRBV6-5, the J gene TRBJ1-5; D is unresolved. Germline V gene sequence: CDR1 MNHEY, CDR2 SVGAGI. The length of the CDR3 is 13 residues. V shed 5 bases and J shed 5 bases, with 10 bases lying between them. CDR3 bases: TGTGCCAGCAGTAGAAACTGGGATCAGCCCCAGCATTTT. This gives the protein CASSRNWDQPQHF.

The chain has TRBV15 and TRBJ2-4, with D possibly TRBD1 on 6 matching bases. CDR3 length: 17 amino acids. V dropped 0 bases and J dropped 6 bases, with 18 bases sitting between them. Germline CDR1 is LNHNV and CDR2 is YYDKDF (reference sequence). The CDR3 bases are TGTGCCACCAGCAGAGAGGCAACAGGGACCAACTTAAACATTCAGTACTTC. Translation: CATSREATGTNLNIQYF.

The gene calls are TRBV6-1 and TRBJ1-3, with TRBD1 as a possible D gene (5 bases). This CDR3 is built from 15 residues. CDR1 is MNHNS and CDR2 is SASEGT in the germline V gene. Trimming removed 3 bases at V and 2 bases at J, with 11 bases between. CDR3 loop: CASSDRVGPGNTIYF. The CDR3 region has the DNA TGTGCCAGCAGTGACAGGGTGGGACCTGGAAACACCATATATTTT.

This chain joins TRBV7-3 and TRBJ2-1; no clear D gene. CDR3 length equals 11 residues. The germline V gene has CDR1 SGHTA and CDR2 FQGTGA. The V and J ends lost 5 bases and 6 bases respectively, with 5 bases between them. CDR3: CASSRSNEQFF. CDR3 bases: TGTGCCAGCAGCCGCTCCAATGAGCAGTTCTTC.

The V gene is TRBV19, the J gene TRBJ2-7; a possible D gene is TRBD2 (6 bases). Germline V gives CDR1 LNHDA, CDR2 SQIVND (reference sequence). The CDR3 extends over 15 amino acids. V dropped 0 bases and J dropped 5 bases, with 14 bases sitting between them. CDR3: CASSIDLFGGNEQYF. The CDR3 DNA reads as TGTGCCAGTAGTATAGATCTTTTTGGAGGGAACGAGCAGTACTTC. Variable domain in full (rest from reference TRBV19 and TRBJ2-7): DGGITQSPKYLFRKEGQNVTLSCEQNLNHDAMYWYRQDPGQGLRLIYYSQIVNDFQKGDIAEGYSVSREKKESFPLTVTSAQKNPTAFYLCASSIDLFGGNEQYFGPGTRLTVT.

The rearrangement links TRBV20-1 to TRBJ1-6; possible D gene TRBD1, 5 bases. This CDR3 is built from 15 residues. CDR1 DFQATT and CDR2 SNEGSKA come from the germline V gene (reference sequence). Trimming cost V 3 bases and J 7 bases, with 16 bases left between them. The CDR3 DNA reads TGCAGTGCTAGTTATGGGGGTCGGGGAAATTCACCCCTCCACTTT. Amino acid sequence: CSASYGGRGNSPLHF.

V is TRBV2 and J is TRBJ2-5, with 8 bases lining up with TRBD1. The CDR3 has 12 residues. V gave up 7 bases and J gave up 7 bases; unmatched junction bases: 5. Germline loops: CDR1 SNHLY, CDR2 FYNNEI. CDR3 DNA sequence: TGTGCCAGCACGGCAGGGACAGGGACCCAGTACTTC. It specifies CASTAGTGTQYF.

The chain combines TRBV11-2 with TRBJ1-1, with 8 bases lining up with TRBD1. The germline gives CDR1 SGHAT, CDR2 FQNNGV. CDR3 length equals 14 residues. V was clipped by 4 bases and J by 11 bases; unmatched bases: 12. The DNA of the CDR3 is TGTGCCAGCAGCTCGCCCCGGCAGGGGGCTAAGGCTTTCTTT. Translation: CASSSPRQGAKAFF.

V gene TRBV15 combines with J gene TRBJ2-7; 9 bases line up with TRBD2. The J call may be faulty, since TRBJ2-5 better matches the DNA end. CDR3 length: 15 amino acids. Germline CDR1 reads LNHNV; CDR2 reads YYDKDF (reference sequence). The CDR3 here is CATSRGGGGEETQYF. DNA for the CDR3: TGTGCCACCAGCCGCGGGGGGGGCGGGGAAGAGACCCAGTACTTC.

The chain recombines TRBV9 with TRBJ2-3; 8 nucleotides agree with TRBD2. Per the germline V gene, CDR1 is SGDLS and CDR2 is YYNGEE. Unmatched junction bases numbered 3, after V lost 1 base and J lost 2 bases. There are 15 residues in the CDR3. CDR3 sequence reads: CASSVPAGATDTQYF. The CDR3 bases are TGTGCCAGCAGCGTACCAGCGGGGGCCACAGATACGCAGTATTTT.

The genes are TRBV30 and TRBJ2-1; D unresolved. Germline CDR1 GTSNPN, CDR2 SVGIG (reference sequence). Trimming took 1 base from V and 4 from J, leaving 2 bases between them. The length of the CDR3 is 11 residues. The CDR3 region is CAWSDYNEQFF. DNA of the CDR3: TGTGCCTGGAGTGATTACAATGAGCAGTTCTTC.